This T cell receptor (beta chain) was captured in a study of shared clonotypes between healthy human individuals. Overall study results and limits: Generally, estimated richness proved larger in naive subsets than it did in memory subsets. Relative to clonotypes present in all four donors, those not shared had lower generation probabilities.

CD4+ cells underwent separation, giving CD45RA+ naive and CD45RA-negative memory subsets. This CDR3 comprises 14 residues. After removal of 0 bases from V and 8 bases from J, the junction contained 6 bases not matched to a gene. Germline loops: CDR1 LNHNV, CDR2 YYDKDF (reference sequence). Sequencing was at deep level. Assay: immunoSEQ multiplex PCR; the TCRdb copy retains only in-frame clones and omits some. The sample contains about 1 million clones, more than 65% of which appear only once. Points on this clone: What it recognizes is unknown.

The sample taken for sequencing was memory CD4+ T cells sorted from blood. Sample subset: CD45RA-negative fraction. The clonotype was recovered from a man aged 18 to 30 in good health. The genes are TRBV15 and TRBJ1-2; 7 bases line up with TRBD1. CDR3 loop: CATSRDRQGGGYTF. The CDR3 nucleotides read TGTGCCACCAGCAGAGATCGGCAGGGGGGAGGCTACACCTTC.